This T cell receptor beta chain came from a study of T cell responses to AZD1222 COVID-19 vaccine. Study findings and constraints: The sample set comprised mostly white British donors with more females, and clonal diversity was possibly underestimated. Dominant at 160-218 and 743-854, vaccine-associated CD4 TCRs also spanned spike. In the spike-specific TCR repertoire, nearly half reportedly target unmutated variant regions.

With respect to this clone: Its antigen is unidentified.

Some second doses came at about 4 weeks and others at about 12 weeks; these were pooled. V lost 2 bases and J 8 bases, leaving 12 bases between the germline ends. The CDR3 length is 14 residues. Germline assignment: CDR1 SGHTA and CDR2 FQGTGA. Libraries were prepared by immunoSEQ multiplex PCR; TCRdb keeps only in-frame clonotypes and omits some of them. Altogether 140,000 to 150,000 clones are present, more than 85% being singletons, with the ten largest covering 3.5% to 4.5%. The sequence derives from an adult who received the AZD1222 COVID-19 vaccine. The sequencing here drew on peripheral blood, taken 28 days after the second AZD1222 dose. The chain joins TRBV7-3 to TRBJ2-2, with unresolved D. The CDR3 protein is CASSLFQARGELFF. The CDR3 coding sequence is TGTGCCAGCAGCTTATTTCAGGCCAGGGGGGAGCTGTTTTTT.